This T cell receptor (beta chain) was recovered during a study of T cells in narcolepsy. Study-wide background: Donors had narcolepsy type 1 or type 2, or were healthy controls. Study results and limitations: Blood of same and different patients, but not healthy controls, reportedly held recurring autoreactive clonotypes. Autoreactive clone sequences were missing from some blood memory CD4+ repertoires.

This CDR3 is 15 amino acids long. V was shortened by 1 base and J by 5 bases, with 13 bases between the two germline ends. Germline values: CDR1 SGHTA, CDR2 FQGNSA. As regards this clone: What it binds is not known.

Produced via immunoSEQ multiplex PCR; TCRdb's table is partial and in-frame only. The repertoire consists of about 43,000 clones, with around 88% occurring once and the leading ten covering more than 0.9%. The chain recombines TRBV7-2 with TRBJ2-3; D remains ambiguous. Sequencing was carried out using CD45RA- memory CD4+ T cells from PBMCs. The receptor comes from a human donor with narcolepsy. CDR3 coding DNA: TGTGCCAGCAGCTTAGATCAAGGCGAGGAAGATACGCAGTATTTT. It is translated as CASSLDQGEEDTQYF.